The 21 T cell receptor beta chains below were found in one sample sequenced in a study of T cells in tumors after PD-1 blockade. Using immunoSEQ multiplex PCR, the repertoire was profiled, and TCRdb retains in-frame clones only, with some absent. Of about 47,000 clones listed, 75% to 80% are singletons. Sample: PBMCs, taken before anti-PD-1 treatment. These receptors were collected from a human donor with basal cell carcinoma.

The V gene is TRBV10-1, the J gene TRBJ1-1; 8 bases fit TRBD1. CDR1 and CDR2 from the germline V gene are WNHNN and SYGVQD (reference sequence). The CDR3 spans 16 residues. Unmatched junction bases numbered 12, after V lost 6 bases and J lost 3 bases. The CDR3 region has the DNA TGCGCCAGCAGGCCGGGACAGGCTGACACGGACACTGAAGCTTTCTTT. Its translation is CASRPGQADTDTEAFF.

This clone has a handful of counts. The chain links TRBV19 to TRBJ1-5; weak D call: TRBD1 (6 bases). CDR3 length equals 14 residues. Trimming pared 6 bases from V and 2 bases from J, leaving 11 bases between. CDR1 is LNHDA, CDR2 SQIVND, per germline (reference sequence). For the CDR3, the DNA is TGTGCCAGTAGCAAAGAGGGGGGCAATCAGCCCCAGCATTTT. Amino acid sequence: CASSKEGGNQPQHF.

About this clone: A much larger clone differs by one base, so this may be a read error. The chain has TRBV6-5 and TRBJ1-6; possibly TRBD1 for D (5 bases). The germline V gene has CDR1 MNHEY and CDR2 SVGAGI. CDR3 length equals 15 residues. The CDR3 bases are TGTGCCAGCAGCCCCCCAGGGCTCTATAATTTACCCCTCCACTTT. This sequence encodes CASSPPGLYNLPLHF.

Of note for this clone: The sample contains more than one DNA sequence encoding this CDR3. V usage is TRBV19 and J usage is TRBJ2-5; tentative D call: TRBD1 (5 bases). V was shortened by 8 bases and J by 5 bases, with 12 bases between the two germline ends. CDR3 length: 12 residues. Germline V lookup: CDR1 LNHDA, CDR2 SQIVND (reference sequence). The CDR3: CASRQSGETQYF. The DNA of the CDR3 is TGTGCCAGTCGACAGTCAGGGGAGACCCAGTACTTC.

The chain employs TRBV11-1 and TRBJ2-3; D remains ambiguous. This CDR3 contains 12 residues. V lost 5 bases, J lost 8 bases, and 11 bases lay in between. CDR1 is SGHAT, CDR2 FQDESV, per germline (reference sequence). The CDR3 spells CASSIRESTQYF. In DNA, the CDR3 is TGTGCCAGCAGCATTCGAGAAAGTACGCAGTATTTT.

This clone was detected only a few times. This chain uses TRBV12-5 with TRBJ2-1; TRBD2 matches at 7 bases. The germline V gene has CDR1 LGHNT and CDR2 FRNRAP. Unmatched junction bases numbered 7, after V lost 6 bases and J lost 8 bases. The CDR3 runs to 13 residues. The CDR3 DNA follows: TGTGCTAGTGGCCTTGGGGGAGGGGATGAGCAGTTCTTC. Its protein product is CASGLGGGDEQFF.

The rearrangement uses TRBV18 and TRBJ1-1; 8 bases align to TRBD1. Trimming at V came to 5 bases and at J to 1 base, leaving 3 bases not matched to a gene. This CDR3 region has 14 residues. Per germline, CDR1 KGHSH and CDR2 LQKENI. CDR3 in amino acids: CASSYGTGNTEAFF. CDR3 sequence (DNA): TGTGCCAGCTCATATGGGACAGGGAACACTGAAGCTTTCTTT.

The chain joins TRBV24-1 to TRBJ2-1, with no clear D. V was shortened by 2 bases and J by 9 bases, with 19 bases between the two germline ends. The CDR3 has 16 residues. The V gene's germline CDR1 is KGHDR and CDR2 SFDVKD. CDR3 region: CATSDSDRPWVTEQFF. CDR3 coding DNA: TGTGCCACCAGTGATTCGGACCGTCCCTGGGTCACTGAGCAGTTCTTC.

J is TRBJ2-6 and V is TRBV3-1 (or the pseudogene TRBV3-2); 13 bases are a match to TRBD2. The CDR3 loop spans 21 amino acids. The ends lost 1 base at V and 1 base at J; junction bases unmatched: 10. In germline, CDR1 is LGHDT, CDR2 YNNKEL (reference sequence). The CDR3 here is CASSQVRTSGSVTSGANVLTF. For the CDR3, the DNA is TGTGCCAGCAGCCAAGTGAGGACTAGCGGGAGCGTAACATCTGGGGCCAACGTCCTGACTTTC.

V and J are TRBV28 and TRBJ2-7; D is undetermined. The CDR3 contains 11 residues. V was clipped by 9 bases and J by 0 bases, with 6 bases between them. CDR1 is MDHEN, CDR2 SYDVKM, per germline. CDR3 nucleotide sequence: TGTGCCAGACGGAGCTCCTACGAGCAGTACTTC. Encoded protein: CARRSSYEQYF. The full variable domain, with the rest looked up from reference TRBV28 and TRBJ2-7, is DVKVTQSSRYLVKRTGEKVFLECVQDMDHENMFWYRQDPGLGLRLIYFSYDVKMKEKGDIPEGYSVSREKKERFSLILESASTNQTSMYLCARRSSYEQYFGPGTRLTVT.

The chain recombines TRBV5-1 with TRBJ2-7; 9 nucleotides align to TRBD1. This CDR3 has 14 residues. J was trimmed by 3 bases and V by 4 bases; bases with no gene match: 5. Germline CDR1 and CDR2: SGHRS and YFSETQ. As DNA, the CDR3 is TGCGCCAGCAGCCGGGACAGGGAAAACTACGAGCAGTACTTC. As protein: CASSRDRENYEQYF. Full variable domain (rest looked up from reference TRBV5-1 and TRBJ2-7): KAGVTQTPRYLIKTRGQQVTLSCSPISGHRSVSWYQQTPGQGLQFLFEYFSETQRNKGNFPGRFSGRQFSNSRSEMNVSTLELGDSALYLCASSRDRENYEQYFGPGTRLTVT.

This clone counts as medium-sized (0.01 to 0.1%). This chain joins TRBV7-9 and TRBJ2-3; the match to TRBD1 covers 7 bases. This CDR3 spans 15 amino acids. Germline CDR1 is SEHNR and CDR2 is FQNEAQ (reference sequence). Losses at the gene ends were 4 bases for V and 1 base for J; bases not matched to a gene: 5. In DNA, the CDR3 is TGTGCCAGCAGCTCCACAGGGGTGGGCACAGATACGCAGTATTTT. It encodes CASSSTGVGTDTQYF.

The chain has TRBV28 and TRBJ1-5; 8 bases match TRBD1. The junction had 7 bases not matched to a gene; V was cut back by 6 bases and J by 0 bases. CDR3 size: 16 residues. Germline CDR1 reads MDHEN; CDR2 reads SYDVKM. DNA of the CDR3: TGTGCCAGCAGAAATAGACAGGGGAGTAGCAATCAGCCCCAGCATTTT. This translates into CASRNRQGSSNQPQHF.

The chain joins TRBV5-1 to TRBJ1-6; D is unclear. V lost 1 base and J lost 7, with 9 bases in between. Germline CDR1 SGHRS, CDR2 YFSETQ. CDR3 length: 14 residues. The CDR3 sequence: CASSLWPGNSPLHF. The CDR3 bases are TGCGCCAGCAGCTTGTGGCCGGGGAATTCACCCCTCCACTTT. The whole variable domain, remainder taken from reference TRBV5-1 and TRBJ1-6, is KAGVTQTPRYLIKTRGQQVTLSCSPISGHRSVSWYQQTPGQGLQFLFEYFSETQRNKGNFPGRFSGRQFSNSRSEMNVSTLELGDSALYLCASSLWPGNSPLHFGNGTRLTVT.

This chain joins TRBV10-3 and TRBJ2-5; D is possibly TRBD2 (5 bases). The CDR3 is made up of 13 amino acids. V gave up 7 bases and J gave up 4 bases, with 13 bases separating them. Per germline, CDR1 ENHRY and CDR2 SYGVKD. CDR3 sequence (DNA): TGTGCCATCACTCTAGCTCCTCGAGAGACCCAGTACTTC. This gives the protein CAITLAPRETQYF.

This sequence joins TRBV16 and TRBJ1-2; D ambiguous. The CDR3 covers 15 residues. Deletions cut 0 bases from V and 0 bases from J, with 8 bases between. Germline CDR1 reads KGHSY; CDR2 reads FQNENV. The CDR3 sequence is CASSQSPGSNYGYTF. DNA for the CDR3: TGTGCCAGCAGCCAATCACCGGGGTCTAACTATGGCTACACCTTC.

CDR3 bases: TGTGCCTTAACGCGGGGGTTAGAATCTGGAAACACCATATATTTT. It yields the protein CALTRGLESGNTIYF. This rearrangement joins TRBV10-3 to TRBJ1-3, with D tentatively TRBD1 (5 bases). Trimming left V 11 bases short and J 1 base short, with 18 bases between. Germline CDR1 is ENHRY and CDR2 is SYGVKD. This CDR3 comprises 15 residues.

The chain joins TRBV6-5 to TRBJ1-5; D call uncertain. Trimming shortened V by 7 bases and J by 0 bases, and 13 bases separated the two germline ends. This CDR3 has 15 amino acids. Germline loops: CDR1 MNHEY, CDR2 SVGAGI. CDR3 sequence: CASIVQPYSNQPQHF. CDR3 sequence (DNA): TGTGCCAGCATAGTACAGCCTTATAGCAATCAGCCCCAGCATTTT.

This rearrangement joins TRBV28 to TRBJ1-1; 9 bases map to TRBD1. V dropped 6 bases and J dropped 8; count of bases not matched to a gene: 4. In germline, CDR1 is MDHEN, CDR2 SYDVKM. This CDR3 comprises 12 residues. CDR3 DNA sequence: TGTGCCAGCAGACGGGACAGGGCGGAAGCTTTCTTT. It specifies CASRRDRAEAFF.

CDR3 bases: TGTGCCAGCAGCTTAAACCGTAACTACGAGCAGTACTTC. It translates to CASSLNRNYEQYF. The J gene is TRBJ2-7, the V gene TRBV7-6, with no clear D. Germline-derived CDR1 and CDR2 are SGHVS and FNYEAQ. This CDR3 has 13 amino acids. V was pared by 2 bases and J by 3 bases, with 8 bases between.

The chain is built from TRBV10-2 and TRBJ1-4; 9 bases are a match to TRBD1. V lost 4 bases, J lost 0 bases, and 6 bases stayed unmatched. The germline gives CDR1 WSHSY, CDR2 SAAADI. This CDR3 has 17 residues. The CDR3 DNA reads TGCGCCAGCAGTGGCCGGGACAGGGCCACAACTAATGAAAAACTGTTTTTT. This gives the protein CASSGRDRATTNEKLFF.